One T cell receptor beta chain is described in this entry. As yet, its antigen is unknown. The record originates from a study of T cell responses to AZD1222 COVID-19 vaccine. Overall study findings and caveats: Repertoire sampling happened only post peak T cell response. Two AZD1222 administrations were followed by greater Spike-specific TCR breadth and depth. Spike-spanning, vaccine-associated CD4 TCRs were dominant at 160-218 and 743-854.

CDR3 length: 15 amino acids. V lost 6 bases, J lost 3 bases, and 17 bases lay in between. Germline V gene sequence: CDR1 ENHRY, CDR2 SYGVKD. Profiling relied on immunoSEQ multiplex PCR, and the TCRdb table lists in-frame clones only, not all of them. The table has about 120,000 clones, 90% seen once; the top ten hold 4.4%. The chain employs TRBV10-3 and TRBJ1-1; the D gene is possibly TRBD1 (5 bases). The sample here was peripheral blood, taken on day 0 of MenACWY control vaccination. This receptor was identified in an adult in good health. This CDR3 is CAIRRTGTLYTEAFF. The CDR3 nucleotides are TGTGCCATCAGAAGAACCGGGACCTTATACACTGAAGCTTTCTTT.